This T cell receptor beta chain was identified in a study of shared clonotypes between healthy human individuals. Study context: Plates per donor: three CD4 naive, three CD4 memory, two CD8 naive, one CD8 memory.

Study conclusions and caveats: Memory subsets had estimated richness that was generally smaller than that of naive subsets.

In the case of this clone: The antigen remains unidentified.

CDR3 length equals 16 residues. The J segment lost 0 bases and the V segment lost 6 bases, leaving 9 bases of the junction unmatched. Germline V lookup: CDR1 LNHDA, CDR2 SQIVND (reference sequence). CD8 cells regarded as naive lacked CD45RO, were positively chosen for CCR7, and omitted terminally differentiated effector memory CD45RA+ cells. Clones were read by immunoSEQ multiplex PCR, and TCRdb kept only the in-frame ones, dropping some. Altogether about 2 million clones are present, just under 95% being singletons, with the ten largest covering 1.2%. The V gene is TRBV19, the J gene TRBJ2-7, with 9 bases lining up with TRBD1. Sequencing was done on a sample of naive CD8+ T cells sorted from blood. The clonotype was recovered from a young man in good health. The CDR3 DNA sequence: TGTGCCAGTAGCCCCTGGGACAGGGAATTCTCCTACGAGCAGTACTTC. Protein: CASSPWDREFSYEQYF.